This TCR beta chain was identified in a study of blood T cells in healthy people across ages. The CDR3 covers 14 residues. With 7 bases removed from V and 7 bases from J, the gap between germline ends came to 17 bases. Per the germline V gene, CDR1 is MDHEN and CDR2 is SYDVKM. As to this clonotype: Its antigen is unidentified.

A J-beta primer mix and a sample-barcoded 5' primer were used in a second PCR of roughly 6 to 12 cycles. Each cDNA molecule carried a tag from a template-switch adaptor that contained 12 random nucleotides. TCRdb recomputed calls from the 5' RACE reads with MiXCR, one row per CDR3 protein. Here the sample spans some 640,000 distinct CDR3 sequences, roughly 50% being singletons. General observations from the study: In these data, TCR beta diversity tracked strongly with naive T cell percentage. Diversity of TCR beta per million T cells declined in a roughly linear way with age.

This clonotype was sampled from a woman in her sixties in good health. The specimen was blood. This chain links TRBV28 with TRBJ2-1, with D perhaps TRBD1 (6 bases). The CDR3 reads CASTLANRVNEQFF. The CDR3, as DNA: TGTGCCAGCACCCTAGCCAACAGGGTAAATGAGCAGTTCTTC.